By frequency in the sample, the clone carrying this T cell receptor beta chain is medium-sized. As yet, its antigen is unknown. Sequenced with the Oncomine TCR Beta short-read assay was DNA taken from cultured CD4+ T cells. DNA came from CD4+ T cells after culture. TCRdb re-called the PCR reads with MiXCR, one entry per CDR3 protein. Among over 10,000 distinct CDR3 sequences listed, around 66% were seen once. CDR1 is DFQATT, CDR2 SNEGSKA, per germline (reference sequence). V lost 3 bases and J 6 bases, leaving 9 bases between the germline ends. CDR3 length: 11 residues. Treatment noted: approximately nine-day PBMC culture with coronavirus spike peptide pools or control peptides (ViraFEST assay). This sample stems from a study of vaccination and CD4 T cells after COVID-19.

The TCR sequence derives from a human donor who had recovered from COVID-19. Sequenced sample: CD4+ T cells from blood, cultured in vitro. The chain has TRBV20-1 and TRBJ2-7, with D uncertain. The CDR3: CSARGKGEQYF. The CDR3 bases are TGCAGTGCTAGGGGCAAAGGCGAGCAGTACTTC.